What follows are 18 T cell receptor beta chains derived from one specimen sequenced in a study of T cell responses to AZD1222 COVID-19 vaccine. The table came from immunoSEQ multiplex PCR; TCRdb's copy has only in-frame clones and leaves some out. The table has roughly 140,000 clones, approximately 90% seen once; the top ten hold 2% to 2.5%. The sequencing used peripheral blood, collected on day 0 of AZD1222 vaccination. These receptors all stem from an adult in good health.

This sequence joins TRBV5-1 and TRBJ1-3, with D uncertain. The CDR3 totals 13 residues. Deletions cut 0 bases from V and 4 bases from J, with 5 bases between. Germline V gene lookup returns CDR1 SGHRS and CDR2 YFSETQ. The CDR3 region is CASSLDGGNTIYF. The CDR3 DNA follows: TGCGCCAGCAGCTTGGATGGGGGAAACACCATATATTTT. The full variable domain, rest sourced from reference TRBV5-1 and TRBJ1-3, is KAGVTQTPRYLIKTRGQQVTLSCSPISGHRSVSWYQQTPGQGLQFLFEYFSETQRNKGNFPGRFSGRQFSNSRSEMNVSTLELGDSALYLCASSLDGGNTIYFGEGSWLTVV.

This chain links TRBV21-1 with TRBJ2-1; the table's D call of TRBD2 was not tested on the DNA. TRBV21-1 is given as a pseudogene. The CDR3 extends over 16 amino acids. The DNA of the CDR3 is TGTGCCAGCAGGGCGGGACTTAGTCCCAGCTACAATGAGCAGTTCTTC. It is translated as CASRAGLSPSYNEQFF.

V usage is TRBV6-1 and J usage is TRBJ1-3; D is uncertain. Germline CDR1 reads MNHNS; CDR2 reads SASEGT. Deletions cut 3 bases from V and 4 bases from J, with 7 bases between. The CDR3 covers 13 residues. The CDR3 DNA reads as TGTGCCAGCAGTGACGGCTTCGGAAACACCATATATTTT. Amino acid sequence: CASSDGFGNTIYF.

This rearrangement joins TRBV29-1 to TRBJ1-1, with D unclear. Germline V gives CDR1 SQVTM, CDR2 ANQGSEA. V was clipped by 1 base and J by 1 base, with 4 bases between them. The CDR3 totals 12 residues. The CDR3 DNA reads as TGCAGCGTTGAAGGAGGGAACACTGAAGCTTTCTTT. Translated, it gives CSVEGGNTEAFF.

The chain recombines TRBV7-2 with TRBJ2-6; D may be TRBD2 (5 bases). Trimming removed 1 base at V and 0 bases at J, with 13 bases between. CDR3 length: 18 amino acids. Germline loops: CDR1 SGHTA, CDR2 FQGNSA. The CDR3 reads CASSLGPAGSSGANVLTF. Here the CDR3 DNA reads TGTGCCAGCAGCTTAGGGCCGGCGGGCAGCTCTGGGGCCAACGTCCTGACTTTC.

CDR3 sequence reads: CASSVSGANTGELFF. The CDR3 nucleotides are TGTGCCAGCAGCGTAAGCGGAGCGAACACCGGGGAGCTGTTTTTT. The chain employs TRBV9 and TRBJ2-2; tentatively, D is TRBD2 (5 bases). Germline V gene lookup returns CDR1 SGDLS and CDR2 YYNGEE. Trimming removed 1 base from V and 0 bases from J, with 7 bases in between. This CDR3 has 15 amino acids. Variable domain in full (rest from reference TRBV9 and TRBJ2-2): DSGVTQTPKHLITATGQRVTLRCSPRSGDLSVYWYQQSLDQGLQFLIQYYNGEERAKGNILERFSAQQFPDLHSELNLSSLELGDSALYFCASSVSGANTGELFFGEGSRLTVL.

This chain uses TRBV19 with TRBJ2-1, with a possible D match to TRBD2 (5 bases). Deletions cut 3 bases from V and 0 bases from J, with 9 bases between. The CDR3 extends over 15 amino acids. Per the germline V gene, CDR1 is LNHDA and CDR2 is SQIVND (reference sequence). The CDR3, as DNA: TGTGCCAGTAGTATTTCGGGAAGCTCCTACAATGAGCAGTTCTTC. Protein: CASSISGSSYNEQFF. Full variable domain (remainder filled in from reference TRBV19 and TRBJ2-1): DGGITQSPKYLFRKEGQNVTLSCEQNLNHDAMYWYRQDPGQGLRLIYYSQIVNDFQKGDIAEGYSVSREKKESFPLTVTSAQKNPTAFYLCASSISGSSYNEQFFGPGTRLTVL.

J is TRBJ2-1 and V is TRBV20-1; D unclear. V lost 6 bases, J lost 9 bases, and 12 bases lay in between. Germline values: CDR1 DFQATT, CDR2 SNEGSKA (reference sequence). The CDR3 loop spans 11 amino acids. The CDR3 region is CSATDQVEQFF. The CDR3 region has the DNA TGCAGTGCCACTGATCAGGTTGAGCAGTTCTTC.

This clone was detected only a few times. The chain recombines TRBV15 with TRBJ2-7, with D perhaps matching TRBD2 (5 bases). Germline values: CDR1 LNHNV, CDR2 YYDKDF (reference sequence). The CDR3 spans 14 residues. Trimming pared 5 bases from V and 1 base from J, leaving 12 bases between. The CDR3 DNA reads as TGTGCCACCAGCTCCTACACTAGTTCCTACGAGCAGTACTTC. This gives the protein CATSSYTSSYEQYF.

J is TRBJ1-6 and V is TRBV2; D might be TRBD1 (5 bases). The CDR3 contains 13 residues. Trimming left V 4 bases short and J 9 bases short, with 10 bases between. Germline values: CDR1 SNHLY, CDR2 FYNNEI. CDR3 sequence reads: CASSGRGSSPLHF. Here the CDR3 DNA reads TGTGCCAGCAGTGGTCGGGGCTCTTCACCCCTCCACTTT. Looking up the rest from reference TRBV2 and TRBJ1-6 gives the full variable domain: EPEVTQTPSHQVTQMGQEVILRCVPISNHLYFYWYRQILGQKVEFLVSFYNNEISEKSEIFDDQFSVERPDGSNFTLKIRSTKLEDSAMYFCASSGRGSSPLHFGNGTRLTVT.

This clone has at least ten counts. The rearrangement joins TRBV6-2 or TRBV6-3 to TRBJ2-7, with a tentative D call TRBD1 (6 bases). V lost 2 bases and J lost 0, with 8 bases in between. Germline CDR1 is MNHEY and CDR2 is SVGEGT. The CDR3 extends over 14 amino acids. The DNA for the CDR3 is TGTGCCAGCAGTTACGGGACAAACTCCTACGAGCAGTACTTC. Translated, it gives CASSYGTNSYEQYF.

The rearrangement joins TRBV15 to TRBJ1-1; D perhaps matches TRBD1 (6 bases). Trimming left V 0 bases short and J 0 bases short, with 11 bases between. The germline V gene has CDR1 LNHNV and CDR2 YYDKDF (reference sequence). CDR3 size: 16 residues. The CDR3 sequence is CATSREKGDLNTEAFF. The DNA for the CDR3 is TGTGCCACCAGCAGAGAAAAGGGGGATTTGAACACTGAAGCTTTCTTT.

This clone was found a few times. CDR3 DNA sequence: TGTGCTCGGCTGCACGGACGATTCTACGAGCAGTACTTC. Protein: CARLHGRFYEQYF. V gene TRBV25-1 combines with J gene TRBJ2-7; D uncertain. CDR1 is MGHDK and CDR2 is SYGVNS in the germline V gene. This CDR3 spans 13 amino acids.

This rearrangement joins TRBV24-1 to TRBJ1-5; D unresolved. The V gene lost 3 bases and the J gene lost 11 bases, with 13 bases spanning the gap. Germline V gene sequence: CDR1 KGHDR, CDR2 SFDVKD. This CDR3 has 13 residues. The CDR3 loop reads CATSDHTLGAQHF. The CDR3 nucleotides read TGTGCCACCAGTGATCACACTTTAGGAGCCCAGCATTTT.

The rearrangement uses TRBV19 and TRBJ1-6; no clear D gene. V gave up 8 bases and J gave up 7 bases, with 15 bases separating them. This CDR3 has 14 residues. Per germline, CDR1 LNHDA and CDR2 SQIVND (reference sequence). The CDR3, as DNA: TGTGCCAGTTCGGTAGGACGGCAGAATTCACCCCTCCACTTT. Its protein product is CASSVGRQNSPLHF. Looking up the rest from reference TRBV19 and TRBJ1-6 gives the full variable domain: DGGITQSPKYLFRKEGQNVTLSCEQNLNHDAMYWYRQDPGQGLRLIYYSQIVNDFQKGDIAEGYSVSREKKESFPLTVTSAQKNPTAFYLCASSVGRQNSPLHFGNGTRLTVT.

The rearrangement uses TRBV4-3 and TRBJ1-5, with a possible D match to TRBD1 (5 bases). Per the germline V gene, CDR1 is LGHNA and CDR2 is YSLEER. This CDR3 has 15 amino acids. The ends were cut back, 5 bases at V and 5 bases at J, with 16 bases in the middle. The CDR3 bases are TGCGCCAGCAGCACTGGGACGGGGGAGGATCAGCCCCAGCATTTT. It is translated as CASSTGTGEDQPQHF.

V gene TRBV29-1 combines with J gene TRBJ2-1; D possibly matches TRBD1 or TRBD2 (5 bases each). The germline CDR1 and CDR2 sequences are SQVTM and ANQGSEA. Trimming removed 6 bases from V and 2 bases from J, with 14 bases in between. The CDR3 length is 14 residues. For the CDR3, the DNA is TGCAGCGTAGCGCAGAGGGGTGCCTACAATGAGCAGTTCTTC. Residues: CSVAQRGAYNEQFF.

The chain employs TRBV20-1 and TRBJ2-6; possible D gene TRBD2, 6 bases. The V and J ends lost 3 bases and 0 bases respectively, with 12 bases between them. Germline V gene lookup returns CDR1 DFQATT and CDR2 SNEGSKA (reference sequence). The CDR3 covers 16 residues. The CDR3 loop reads CSASGRDRSGANVLTF. Here the CDR3 DNA reads TGCAGTGCTAGTGGGCGGGACCGCTCTGGGGCCAACGTCCTGACTTTC.